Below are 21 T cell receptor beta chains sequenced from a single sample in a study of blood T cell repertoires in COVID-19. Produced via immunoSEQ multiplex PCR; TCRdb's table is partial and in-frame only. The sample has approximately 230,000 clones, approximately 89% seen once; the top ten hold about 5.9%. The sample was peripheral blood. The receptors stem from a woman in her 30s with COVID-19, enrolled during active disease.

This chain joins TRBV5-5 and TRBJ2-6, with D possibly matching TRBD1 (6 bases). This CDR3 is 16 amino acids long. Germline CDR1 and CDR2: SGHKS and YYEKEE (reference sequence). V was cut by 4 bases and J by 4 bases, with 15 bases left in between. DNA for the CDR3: TGTGCCAGCAGCAGGGGAACAGGGTTCGGGGCCAACGTCCTGACTTTC. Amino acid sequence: CASSRGTGFGANVLTF.

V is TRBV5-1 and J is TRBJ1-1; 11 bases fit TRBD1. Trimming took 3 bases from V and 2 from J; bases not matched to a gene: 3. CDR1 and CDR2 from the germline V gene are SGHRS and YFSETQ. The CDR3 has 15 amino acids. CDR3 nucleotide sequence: TGCGCCAGCAGCTCAGGACAGGGGGCAAACACTGAAGCTTTCTTT. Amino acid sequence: CASSSGQGANTEAFF.

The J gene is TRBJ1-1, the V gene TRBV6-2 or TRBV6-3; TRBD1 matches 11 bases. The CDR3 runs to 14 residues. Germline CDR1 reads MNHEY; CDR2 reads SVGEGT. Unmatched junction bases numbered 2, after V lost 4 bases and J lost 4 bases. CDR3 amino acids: CASSWDRGITEAFF. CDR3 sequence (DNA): TGTGCCAGCAGTTGGGACAGGGGGATCACTGAAGCTTTCTTT.

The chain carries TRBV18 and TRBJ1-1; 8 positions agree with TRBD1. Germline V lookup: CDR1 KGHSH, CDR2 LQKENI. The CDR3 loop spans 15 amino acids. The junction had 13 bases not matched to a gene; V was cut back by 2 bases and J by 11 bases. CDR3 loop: CASSPVEGDRYSAFF. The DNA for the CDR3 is TGTGCCAGCTCACCAGTAGAGGGGGACAGGTACTCGGCTTTCTTT.

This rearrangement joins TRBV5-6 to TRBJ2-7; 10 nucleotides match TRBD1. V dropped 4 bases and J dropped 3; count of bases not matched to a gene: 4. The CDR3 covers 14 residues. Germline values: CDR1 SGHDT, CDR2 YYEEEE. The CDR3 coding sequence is TGTGCCAGCAGCAGGACAGGGGGAAGCTACGAGCAGTACGTC. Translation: CASSRTGGSYEQYV.

CDR3: CASSQERGLVTEAFF. The CDR3 DNA sequence: TGCGCCAGCAGCCAAGAAAGGGGGCTGGTCACTGAAGCTTTCTTT. V gene TRBV4-3 combines with J gene TRBJ1-1; 7 bases map to TRBD1. Germline CDR1 is LGHNA and CDR2 is YSLEER. This CDR3 has 15 amino acids. Germline trimming cut 0 bases from V and 4 bases from J; bases unmatched to any gene: 5.

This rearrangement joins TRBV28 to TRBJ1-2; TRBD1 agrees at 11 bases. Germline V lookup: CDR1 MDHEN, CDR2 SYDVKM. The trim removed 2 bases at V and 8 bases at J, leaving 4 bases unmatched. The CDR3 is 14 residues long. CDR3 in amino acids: CASSLGTGGRGYTF. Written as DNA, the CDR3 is TGTGCCAGCAGTTTAGGGACAGGGGGACGGGGCTACACCTTC.

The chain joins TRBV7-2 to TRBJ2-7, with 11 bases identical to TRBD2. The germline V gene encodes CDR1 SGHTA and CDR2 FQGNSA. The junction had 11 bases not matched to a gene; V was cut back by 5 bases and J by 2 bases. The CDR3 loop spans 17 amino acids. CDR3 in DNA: TGTGCCAGCAGCACTAGCCCACTAGCGGGAGTCCCCTACGAGCAGTACGTC. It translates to CASSTSPLAGVPYEQYV.

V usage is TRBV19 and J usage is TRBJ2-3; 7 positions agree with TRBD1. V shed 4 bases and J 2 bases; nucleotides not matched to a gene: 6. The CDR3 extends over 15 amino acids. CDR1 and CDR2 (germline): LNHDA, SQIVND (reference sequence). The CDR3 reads CASSRQGPSTDTQYF. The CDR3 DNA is TGTGCCAGTAGTAGACAGGGCCCGTCCACAGATACGCAGTATTTT.

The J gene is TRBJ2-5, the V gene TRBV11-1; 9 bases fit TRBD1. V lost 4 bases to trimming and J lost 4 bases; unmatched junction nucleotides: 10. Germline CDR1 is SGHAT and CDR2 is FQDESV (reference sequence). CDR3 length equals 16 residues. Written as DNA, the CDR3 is TGTGCCAGCAGCTATAAACAGGGGGCGCTGGGAGAGACCCAGTACTTC. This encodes CASSYKQGALGETQYF.

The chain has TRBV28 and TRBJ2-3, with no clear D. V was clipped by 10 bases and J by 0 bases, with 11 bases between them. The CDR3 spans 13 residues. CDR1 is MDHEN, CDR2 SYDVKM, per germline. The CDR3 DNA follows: TGTGCCATTGGGCCGGTAAGCACAGATACGCAGTATTTT. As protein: CAIGPVSTDTQYF.

CDR3 bases: TGTGCCAGCAGCCCACAGGACAGTGGTAATGAAAAACTGTTTTTT. It specifies CASSPQDSGNEKLFF. This chain joins TRBV6-5 and TRBJ1-4; D perhaps matches TRBD1 (6 bases). The germline gives CDR1 MNHEY, CDR2 SVGAGI. V shed 6 bases and J shed 4 bases, with 15 bases lying between them. This CDR3 is built from 15 residues.

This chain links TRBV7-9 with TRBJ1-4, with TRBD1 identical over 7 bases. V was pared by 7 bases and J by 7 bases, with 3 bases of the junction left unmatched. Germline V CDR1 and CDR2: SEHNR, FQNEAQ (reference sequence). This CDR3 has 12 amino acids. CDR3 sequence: CASKTGREKLFF. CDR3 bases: TGTGCCAGCAAGACAGGGCGTGAAAAACTGTTTTTT. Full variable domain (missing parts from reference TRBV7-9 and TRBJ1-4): DTGVSQNPRHKITKRGQNVTFRCDPISEHNRLYWYRQTLGQGPEFLTYFQNEAQLEKSRLLSDRFSAERPKGSFSTLEIQRTEQGDSAMYLCASKTGREKLFFGSGTQLSVL.

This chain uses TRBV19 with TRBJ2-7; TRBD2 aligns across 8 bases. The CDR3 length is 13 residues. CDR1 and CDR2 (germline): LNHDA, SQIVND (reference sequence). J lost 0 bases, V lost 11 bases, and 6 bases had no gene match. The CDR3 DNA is TGTGCCGTCGGGGGGGCATTCTCCTACGAGCAGTACTTC. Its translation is CAVGGAFSYEQYF.

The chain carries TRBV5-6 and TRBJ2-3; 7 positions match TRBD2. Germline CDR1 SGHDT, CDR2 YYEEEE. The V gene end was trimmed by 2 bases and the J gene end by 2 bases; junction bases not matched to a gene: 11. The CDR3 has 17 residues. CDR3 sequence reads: CASSFLGSGASTDTQYF. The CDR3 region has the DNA TGTGCCAGCAGCTTTTTGGGGAGCGGGGCCTCCACAGATACGCAGTATTTT.

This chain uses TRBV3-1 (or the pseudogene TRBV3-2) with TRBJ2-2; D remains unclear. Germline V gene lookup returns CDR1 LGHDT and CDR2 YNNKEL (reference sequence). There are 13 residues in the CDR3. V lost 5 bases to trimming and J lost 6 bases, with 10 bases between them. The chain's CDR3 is CASSYLRAGELFF. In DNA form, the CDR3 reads TGTGCCAGCAGCTACCTTAGAGCCGGGGAGCTGTTTTTT.

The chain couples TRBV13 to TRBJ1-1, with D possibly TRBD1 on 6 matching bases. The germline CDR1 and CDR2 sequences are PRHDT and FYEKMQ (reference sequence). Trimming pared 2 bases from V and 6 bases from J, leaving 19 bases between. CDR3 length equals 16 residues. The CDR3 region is CASSLTGRGRVAEAFF. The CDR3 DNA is TGTGCCAGCAGCTTAACAGGGAGGGGGAGAGTCGCTGAAGCTTTCTTT. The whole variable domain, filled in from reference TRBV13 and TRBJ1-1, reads AAGVIQSPRHLIKEKRETATLKCYPIPRHDTVYWYQQGPGQDPQFLISFYEKMQSDKGSIPDRFSAQQFSDYHSELNMSSLELGDSALYFCASSLTGRGRVAEAFFGQGTRLTVV.

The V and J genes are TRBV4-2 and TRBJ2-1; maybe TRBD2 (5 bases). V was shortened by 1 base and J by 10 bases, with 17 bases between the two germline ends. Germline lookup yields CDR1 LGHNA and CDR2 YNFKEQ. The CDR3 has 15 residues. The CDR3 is CASSQGWRALGEQFF. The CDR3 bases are TGTGCCAGCAGCCAAGGCTGGCGGGCCCTGGGGGAGCAGTTCTTC.

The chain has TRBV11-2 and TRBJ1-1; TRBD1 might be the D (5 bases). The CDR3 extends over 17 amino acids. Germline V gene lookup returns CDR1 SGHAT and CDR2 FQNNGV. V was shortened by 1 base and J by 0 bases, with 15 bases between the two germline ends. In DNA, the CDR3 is TGTGCCAGCAGCTTAGGGCCCGGGGGGGTCATGAACACTGAAGCTTTCTTT. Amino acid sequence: CASSLGPGGVMNTEAFF.

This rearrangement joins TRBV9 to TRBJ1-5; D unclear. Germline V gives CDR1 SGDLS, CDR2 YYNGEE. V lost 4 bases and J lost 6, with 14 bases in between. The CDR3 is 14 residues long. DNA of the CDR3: TGTGCCAGCAGCACCGGGGTGTCGGGTCAGCCCCAGCATTTT. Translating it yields CASSTGVSGQPQHF. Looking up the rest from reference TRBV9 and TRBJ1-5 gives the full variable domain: DSGVTQTPKHLITATGQRVTLRCSPRSGDLSVYWYQQSLDQGLQFLIQYYNGEERAKGNILERFSAQQFPDLHSELNLSSLELGDSALYFCASSTGVSGQPQHFGDGTRLSIL.

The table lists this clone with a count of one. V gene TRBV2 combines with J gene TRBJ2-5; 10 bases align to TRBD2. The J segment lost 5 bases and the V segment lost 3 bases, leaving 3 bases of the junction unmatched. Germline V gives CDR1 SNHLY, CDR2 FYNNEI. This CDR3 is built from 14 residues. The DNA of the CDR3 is TGTGCCAGCAGTGAGGGACTAGCGATCGAGACCCAGTACTTC. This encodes CASSEGLAIETQYF.